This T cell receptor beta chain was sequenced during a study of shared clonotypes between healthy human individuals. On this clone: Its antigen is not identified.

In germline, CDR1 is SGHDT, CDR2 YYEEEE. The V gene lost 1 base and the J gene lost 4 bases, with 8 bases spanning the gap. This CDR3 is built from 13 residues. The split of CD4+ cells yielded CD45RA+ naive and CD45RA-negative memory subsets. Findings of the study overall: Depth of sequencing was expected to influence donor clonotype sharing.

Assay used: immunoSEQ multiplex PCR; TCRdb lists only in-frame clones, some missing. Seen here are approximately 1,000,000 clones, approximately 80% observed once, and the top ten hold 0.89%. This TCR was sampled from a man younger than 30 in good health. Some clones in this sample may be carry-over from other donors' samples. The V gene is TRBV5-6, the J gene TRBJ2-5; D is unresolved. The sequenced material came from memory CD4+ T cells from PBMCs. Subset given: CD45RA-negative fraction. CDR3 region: CASSLSLGETQYF. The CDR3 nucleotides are TGTGCCAGCAGCTTGAGTCTGGGAGAGACCCAGTACTTC.